This T cell receptor beta chain is drawn from a study of PD-L1 blockade in urothelial cancer. Study-wide findings and caveats: By 3 weeks, tumor-associated blood clones had expanded more in durable-benefit patients.

Turning to this clone: Its matching antigen is unknown.

Losses at the gene ends were 7 bases for V and 6 bases for J; bases not matched to a gene: 7. The CDR3 totals 15 residues. Looked up from germline, CDR1 is SNHLY and CDR2 is FYNNEI. Only in-frame clones appear in the TCRdb table, and some are missing; sequencing was by immunoSEQ multiplex PCR. The sample includes fewer than 65,000 clones, approximately 88% of them seen just once. The sample's time point: pretreatment peripheral blood. The diagnosis in patients was locally advanced or metastatic urothelial carcinoma. This sequence joins TRBV2 and TRBJ2-3; 13 bases map to TRBD2. Sequenced here: PBMCs, sampled around atezolizumab (anti-PD-L1) treatment. The TCR was taken from a woman aged 60-75 years with urothelial cancer. The CDR3 reads CASTPGTSGIDTQYF. As DNA, the CDR3 is TGTGCCAGCACCCCCGGGACTAGCGGGATTGATACGCAGTATTTT.